This entry describes one T cell receptor (beta chain). What it binds is not known. Use of 60 Vbeta and 13 Jbeta primers characterized the PCR. TCRdb's copy holds only in-frame clones and misses some; the assay was immunoSEQ multiplex PCR. This table holds 90,000 to 120,000 clones, over 75% found once. This entry is derived from a study of cytomegalovirus exposure and HLA in healthy donors. The germline gives CDR1 SGDLS, CDR2 YYNGEE. The CDR3 is made up of 16 amino acids. V lost 0 bases and J lost 6; bases outside the gene matches: 5. Points from the study as a whole: Common viral pathogens seemed to be connected with several of the most significant clusters, according to a later analysis.

The V call is TRBV9, the J call TRBJ2-3, with 12 bases that match TRBD2. Specimen: PBMCs. This sequence was found in a male donor in good health and CMV-seronegative. This CDR3 is CASSVDTSGRSDTQYF. CDR3 in DNA: TGTGCCAGCAGCGTAGACACTAGCGGGAGGTCTGATACGCAGTATTTT.